One and the same sample provided the 23 T cell receptor beta chains below, sequenced in a study of early T cells in non-severe SARS-CoV-2 infection. From the 5' RACE reads, TCRdb called clonotypes with MiXCR, one entry per CDR3 protein. Among 70,000 to 85,000 distinct CDR3 sequences, around 10% were seen once, and the ten largest hold less than 3%. The sample consisted of whole blood. The source is an adult who was a healthcare worker with PCR-confirmed SARS-CoV-2 infection or an uninfected control (not recorded which).

This clonotype was found a few times. This chain connects TRBV6-5 to TRBJ2-7; the D is unclear. The CDR3 covers 13 residues. The V gene lost 0 bases and the J gene lost 2 bases, with 5 bases spanning the gap. From germline, CDR1 is MNHEY and CDR2 SVGAGI. The CDR3 reads CASSYSGTYEQYF. In nucleotides, the CDR3 is TGTGCCAGCAGTTACTCGGGAACCTACGAGCAGTACTTC.

This clonotype was counted ten times or more. V gene TRBV19 combines with J gene TRBJ2-4; TRBD2 matches at 12 bases. The CDR3 contains 15 residues. V lost 6 bases and J lost 4; bases outside the gene matches: 4. CDR1 is LNHDA, CDR2 SQIVND, per germline (reference sequence). The chain's CDR3 is CASRPGLAGKNIQYF. The CDR3 region has the DNA TGTGCCAGTAGGCCGGGACTAGCGGGTAAAAACATTCAGTACTTC.

This clonotype has more than one count but fewer than ten. V is TRBV15 and J is TRBJ2-5; the D call may be TRBD1 or TRBD2 (5 bases each). V was shortened by 5 bases and J by 2 bases, with 12 bases between the two germline ends. Germline CDR1 and CDR2: LNHNV and YYDKDF (reference sequence). CDR3 size: 14 residues. CDR3 nucleotides: TGTGCCACCAGCCGGGCAGGGAGACAAGAGACCCAGTACTTC. As protein: CATSRAGRQETQYF.

The chain links TRBV28 to TRBJ2-1, with unresolved D. Germline CDR1 is MDHEN and CDR2 is SYDVKM. This CDR3 has 11 amino acids. The V gene lost 4 bases and the J gene lost 10 bases, with 8 bases spanning the gap. The CDR3 bases are TGTGCCAGCAGTTCCACCCGGGAGCAGTTCTTC. Residues: CASSSTREQFF. Combining the CDR3 with reference TRBV28 and TRBJ2-1 gives the whole variable domain DVKVTQSSRYLVKRTGEKVFLECVQDMDHENMFWYRQDPGLGLRLIYFSYDVKMKEKGDIPEGYSVSREKKERFSLILESASTNQTSMYLCASSSTREQFFGPGTRLTVL.

This clonotype was counted between two and nine times. This sequence joins TRBV20-1 and TRBJ2-1; 10 bases match TRBD2. J lost 7 bases, V lost 1 base, and 7 bases had no gene match. In germline, CDR1 is DFQATT, CDR2 SNEGSKA (reference sequence). The CDR3 loop spans 15 amino acids. CDR3 bases: TGCAGTGCTAGAGCTAGCGGGAGTGATTTGAATGAGCAGTTCTTC. Protein product: CSARASGSDLNEQFF.

This clonotype appeared many times. The chain couples TRBV3-1 to TRBJ1-1, with D tentatively TRBD1 (5 bases). V dropped 1 base and J dropped 11 bases, with 11 bases sitting between them. CDR3 size: 12 residues. Germline CDR1 reads LGHDT; CDR2 reads YNNKEL (reference sequence). The CDR3 region is CASSQGGEGAFF. CDR3 nucleotides: TGTGCCAGCAGCCAAGGAGGGGAGGGGGCTTTCTTT.

The chain joins TRBV6-5 to TRBJ1-6; TRBD1 aligns across 7 bases. J was trimmed by 7 bases and V by 4 bases; bases with no gene match: 13. The CDR3 sequence is 17 residues long. In germline, CDR1 is MNHEY, CDR2 SVGAGI. The CDR3 region is CASSSGQAGRGNSPLHF. In nucleotides, the CDR3 is TGTGCCAGCAGTTCCGGACAGGCCGGGCGTGGGAATTCACCCCTCCACTTT.

The rearrangement joins TRBV20-1 to TRBJ2-3; 11 nucleotides agree with TRBD2. Germline V gives CDR1 DFQATT, CDR2 SNEGSKA (reference sequence). Trimming took 6 bases from V and 3 from J; bases not matched to a gene: 8. The CDR3 totals 15 residues. The chain's CDR3 is CSAGTSSGRTDTQYF. The CDR3 DNA reads TGCAGTGCCGGGACGTCTAGCGGGAGGACAGATACGCAGTATTTT.

This clonotype was seen ten or more times. This chain links TRBV4-2 with TRBJ2-7, with 13 bases that match TRBD2. The CDR3 length is 17 residues. The trim removed 3 bases at V and 2 bases at J, leaving 7 bases unmatched. In germline, CDR1 is LGHNA, CDR2 YNFKEQ. CDR3 loop: CASSQWGLAGRTYEQYF. The CDR3 coding sequence is TGTGCCAGCAGCCAGTGGGGACTAGCGGGACGGACCTACGAGCAGTACTTC.

With respect to this clonotype: At one end, the junction sequence differs from germline, possibly due to a read error. This CDR3 reads CPSSPSGVETQYF. The CDR3 bases are TGTCCCAGCAGTCCCAGCGGGGTGGAGACCCAGTACTTC. This chain links TRBV12-3 or TRBV12-4 with TRBJ2-5; the match to TRBD2 covers 7 bases. The CDR3 is made up of 13 amino acids.

Of note for this clonotype: The conserved final phenylalanine or tryptophan is absent from the CDR3, which likely points to a read error. The chain carries TRBV3-1 and TRBJ2-1, with TRBD1 identical over 11 bases. The trim removed 2 bases at V and 6 bases at J, leaving 9 bases unmatched. CDR3 size: 17 residues. Germline assignment: CDR1 LGHDT and CDR2 YNNKEL (reference sequence). CDR3 DNA: TGTGCCAGCAGCCAATACAAGCCCGGGACAGGGGGCAATGAGCAGTTCCTC. Protein product: CASSQYKPGTGGNEQFL.

There are a few counts of this clonotype. The rearrangement links TRBV18 to TRBJ2-1, with 8 bases fitting TRBD2. Per germline, CDR1 KGHSH and CDR2 LQKENI. The CDR3 sequence is 16 residues long. The ends lost 3 bases at V and 0 bases at J; junction bases unmatched: 4. As DNA, the CDR3 is TGTGCCAGCTCACCTTATCTAGCGGGCTCCTACAATGAGCAGTTCTTC. It yields the protein CASSPYLAGSYNEQFF. Based on the CDR3 plus reference TRBV18 and TRBJ2-1, the full variable domain is NAGVMQNPRHLVRRRGQEARLRCSPMKGHSHVYWYRQLPEEGLKFMVYLQKENIIDESGMPKERFSAEFPKEGPSILRIQQVVRGDSAAYFCASSPYLAGSYNEQFFGPGTRLTVL.

This clonotype was seen more than once but under ten times. The CDR3 DNA sequence: TGTGCCAGCAGCCCCTCGAGGGGCCGCGGGGAGACCCAGTACTTC. Its translation is CASSPSRGRGETQYF. The chain couples TRBV7-9 to TRBJ2-5; D might be TRBD1 or TRBD2, each matching 5 bases. The CDR3 runs 15 residues. Per germline, CDR1 SEHNR and CDR2 FQNEAQ (reference sequence). V was trimmed by 5 bases and J by 5 bases, leaving 18 bases between them.

This clonotype was seen many times. The rearrangement joins TRBV19 to TRBJ2-1; D perhaps matches TRBD2 (6 bases). Trimming took off 5 bases at V and 2 bases at J, with 19 bases between the two ends. This CDR3 is built from 17 residues. Germline V gene lookup returns CDR1 LNHDA and CDR2 SQIVND (reference sequence). The CDR3 spells CASSPVAVRAPYNEQFF. The CDR3, as DNA: TGTGCCAGTAGTCCGGTAGCGGTCCGTGCCCCCTACAATGAGCAGTTCTTC.

The gene calls are TRBV6-6 and TRBJ2-2, with 7 bases fitting TRBD2. This CDR3 spans 16 amino acids. Trimming took 0 bases from V and 3 from J; bases not matched to a gene: 4. Per the germline V gene, CDR1 is MNHNY and CDR2 is SVGAGI (reference sequence). The CDR3 reads CASSYSASGYTGELFF. The CDR3 region has the DNA TGTGCCAGCAGTTACTCTGCTAGCGGCTACACCGGGGAGCTGTTTTTT.

This clonotype was seen ten or more times. The chain combines TRBV6-4 with TRBJ2-3, with 10 bases matching TRBD2. This CDR3 comprises 18 residues. Germline V gene data show CDR1 as MRHNA and CDR2 as SNTAGT. V gave up 6 bases and J gave up 0 bases; unmatched junction bases: 12. This chain's CDR3 is CASSEEREGPPSTDTQYF. DNA of the CDR3: TGTGCCAGCAGCGAGGAGCGGGAGGGCCCCCCTAGCACAGATACGCAGTATTTT.

This clonotype was found a few times. The rearrangement joins TRBV20-1 to TRBJ2-2; the D is unclear. The V gene lost 3 bases and the J gene lost 4 bases, with 15 bases spanning the gap. Germline assignment: CDR1 DFQATT and CDR2 SNEGSKA (reference sequence). This CDR3 comprises 15 residues. The CDR3 loop is CSARSQGPGTGELFF. The CDR3, as DNA: TGCAGTGCTAGGAGCCAAGGGCCGGGCACCGGGGAGCTGTTTTTT.

This clonotype turned up a few times. This sequence joins TRBV6-2 or TRBV6-3 and TRBJ2-1, with D unclear. This CDR3 is built from 13 residues. V was cut by 3 bases and J by 8 bases, with 11 bases left in between. The germline gives CDR1 MNHEY, CDR2 SVGEGT. The CDR3 loop is CASSYTLAYEQFF. CDR3 coding DNA: TGTGCCAGCAGTTATACATTAGCCTATGAGCAGTTCTTC.

This clonotype showed up many times. V and J are TRBV4-1 and TRBJ2-7; a weak D match, TRBD1 (6 bases). The CDR3 has 13 residues. The V end lost 3 bases, the J end lost 5 bases, and 11 bases lay between the germline ends. CDR1 MGHRA and CDR2 YSYEKL come from the germline V gene. The CDR3 DNA reads as TGCGCCAGCAGCCATGCCAGGGGCCACGAGCAGTACTTC. It specifies CASSHARGHEQYF.

The sample holds a few counts of this clonotype. The V call is TRBV14, the J call TRBJ2-1, with D uncertain. V was shortened by 0 bases and J by 3 bases, with 3 bases between the two germline ends. Per germline, CDR1 SGHDN and CDR2 FVKESK. The CDR3 is made up of 13 amino acids. In DNA, the CDR3 is TGTGCCAGCAGCCAAGACCTCTACAATGAGCAGTTCTTC. Its translation is CASSQDLYNEQFF. Together with reference TRBV14 and TRBJ2-1, the CDR3 gives the full variable domain: EAGVTQFPSHSVIEKGQTVTLRCDPISGHDNLYWYRRVMGKEIKFLLHFVKESKQDESGMPNNRFLAERTGGTYSTLKVQPAELEDSGVYFCASSQDLYNEQFFGPGTRLTVL.

The table lists this clonotype with many counts. The V gene is TRBV5-1, the J gene TRBJ1-3; D is perhaps TRBD1 (5 bases). Germline V gene sequence: CDR1 SGHRS, CDR2 YFSETQ. The V gene lost 5 bases and the J gene lost 1 base, with 10 bases spanning the gap. The CDR3 has 14 amino acids. The CDR3 is CASSRDGSGNTIYF. The CDR3 DNA reads TGCGCCAGCAGTCGGGACGGATCTGGAAACACCATATATTTT.

This clonotype came up many times. The V gene is TRBV5-1, the J gene TRBJ2-1; 14 bases line up with TRBD2. The V gene end was trimmed by 3 bases and the J gene end by 4 bases; junction bases not matched to a gene: 3. Germline V gene sequence: CDR1 SGHRS, CDR2 YFSETQ. CDR3 length: 16 residues. The CDR3 is CASSSGLAGGYNEQFF. DNA for the CDR3: TGCGCCAGCAGCTCTGGACTAGCGGGAGGATACAATGAGCAGTTCTTC.

The chain carries TRBV11-2 and TRBJ2-1, with 12 bases lining up with TRBD2. V lost 5 bases and J lost 5; bases outside the gene matches: 4. The CDR3 is made up of 15 amino acids. The V gene's germline CDR1 is SGHAT and CDR2 FQNNGV. Here the CDR3 DNA reads TGTGCCAGCAGCGATCGGACTAGCGGGGACAATGAGCAGTTCTTC. This sequence encodes CASSDRTSGDNEQFF.